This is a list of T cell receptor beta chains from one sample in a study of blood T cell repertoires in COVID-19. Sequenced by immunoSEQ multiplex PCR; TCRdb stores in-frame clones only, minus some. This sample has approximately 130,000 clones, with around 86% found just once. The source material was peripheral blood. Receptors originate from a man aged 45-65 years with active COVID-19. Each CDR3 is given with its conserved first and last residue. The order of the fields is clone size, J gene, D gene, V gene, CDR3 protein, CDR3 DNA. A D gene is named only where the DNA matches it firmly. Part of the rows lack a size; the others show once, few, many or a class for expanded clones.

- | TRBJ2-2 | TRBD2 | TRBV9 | CASSWTSGNTGELFF | TGTGCCAGCAGCTGGACTAGCGGGAACACCGGGGAGCTGTTTTTT
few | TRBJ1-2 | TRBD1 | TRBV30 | CAWSVRRTGGYGYTF | TGTGCCTGGAGTGTACGGAGGACAGGGGGCTATGGCTACACCTTC
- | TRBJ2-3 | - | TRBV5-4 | CASSLEGGFTDTQYF | TGTGCCAGCAGCTTGGAGGGGGGGTTCACAGATACGCAGTATTTT
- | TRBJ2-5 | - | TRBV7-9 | CASGGQRGQETQYF | TGTGCCAGCGGGGGCCAGCGGGGCCAAGAGACCCAGTACTTC
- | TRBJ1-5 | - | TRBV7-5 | CARSSPDYRDHSKLQPQHF | TGTGCCAGAAGCTCACCCGATTACAGGGATCACTCTAAACTCCAGCCCCAGCATTTT
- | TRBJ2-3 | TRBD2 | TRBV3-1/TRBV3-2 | CASSQLAGGPDTQYF | TGTGCCAGCAGCCAGTTGGCGGGGGGGCCAGATACGCAGTATTTT
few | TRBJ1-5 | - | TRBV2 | CASSEERQVNQPQHF | TGTGCCAGCAGTGAGGAAAGACAGGTCAATCAGCCCCAGCATTTT
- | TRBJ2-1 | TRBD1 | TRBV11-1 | CASSLGRTGHEQFF | TGTGCCAGCAGCTTAGGACGGACAGGGCATGAGCAGTTCTTC
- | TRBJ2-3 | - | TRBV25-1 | CASIPRGTDTQYF | TGTGCCAGCATCCCCAGGGGCACAGATACGCAGTATTTT
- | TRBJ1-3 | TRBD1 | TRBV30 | CAWSVPSVDRGGNTIYF | TGTGCCTGGAGTGTTCCCAGCGTTGACAGGGGAGGAAACACCATATATTTT
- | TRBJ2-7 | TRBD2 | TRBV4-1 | CASSQDFTSGGHEQYF | TGCGCCAGCAGCCAAGACTTTACTAGCGGGGGGCACGAGCAGTACTTC
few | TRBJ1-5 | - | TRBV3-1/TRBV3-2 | CASSPQGMYQPQHF | TGTGCCAGCAGCCCACAGGGTATGTATCAGCCCCAGCATTTT
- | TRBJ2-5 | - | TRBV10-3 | CAISEPGYGSSEETQYF | TGTGCCATCAGTGAGCCCGGGTATGGCAGCTCGGAAGAGACCCAGTACTTC
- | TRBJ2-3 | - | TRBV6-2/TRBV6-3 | CASSYQVASAVDTQYF | TGTGCCAGCAGTTACCAGGTGGCTAGCGCAGTAGATACGCAGTATTTT
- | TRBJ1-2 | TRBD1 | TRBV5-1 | CASSLAGTGGEGYTF | TGCGCCAGCAGCTTGGCTGGGACAGGGGGCGAAGGCTACACCTTC
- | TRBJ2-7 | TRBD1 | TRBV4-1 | CASSIQGETYEQYF | TGCGCCAGCAGTATACAGGGGGAAACGTACGAGCAGTACTTC